Sequencing of this TCR beta chain was carried out in a study of blood T cell repertoires in COVID-19. In the study overall: The analysed material was cDNA or gDNA that came from T cells, B-cell-depleted T cells, or PBMCs.

Original handling: Nucleated cell counts were estimated from reference gene primer amplification. Clones were read by immunoSEQ multiplex PCR, and TCRdb kept only the in-frame ones, dropping some. V and J calls and clone size come straight from that table; D and trimming were deduced from the DNA. The data hold some 270,000 clones, with roughly nine tenths observed a single time. CDR1 and CDR2 from the germline V gene are LNHDA and SQIVND (reference sequence). V lost 6 bases, J lost 5 bases, and 12 bases stayed unmatched. This CDR3 contains 16 residues. The TCR was taken from a woman aged 40 to 50 who had recovered from COVID-19. V is TRBV19 and J is TRBJ1-3, with 8 bases lining up with TRBD1. Sequenced sample: peripheral blood. Here the CDR3 DNA reads TGTGCCAGTAGCATTGCCCCCCAGGGGGCGAGAAACACCATATATTTT. Translated, it gives CASSIAPQGARNTIYF.